This T cell receptor beta chain was identified during a study of CD8 T cells in Susac syndrome (dated by TCRdb to the late 2010s). With respect to the entire study: Repertoire sequencing was used to test whether CD8+ T cell activation and differentiation in Susac syndrome was antigen driven. The paper as a whole reports these results and caveats: The TCR sequencing and HLA analysis was acknowledged to have included a relatively small number of individuals.

RNA was extracted with the RNeasy kit and 0.5 to 1 ug was reverse transcribed using random hexamers. The immunoSEQ multiplex PCR assay, which covers 54 Vbeta and 13 Jbeta segments, was used to amplify TCR beta CDR3 regions. Bias from PCR amplification was corrected by using a synthetic template baseline for primer optimization and for computational correction. The original methods were these. Reads were annotated to V, D and J genes per IMGT and analyzed with immunoSEQ Analyzer, keeping only productive sequences. Clonality was computed as one minus Shannon entropy normalized by log2 of the number of productive unique sequences. Public and private clones were assessed among the 100 most prevalent clones of each patient and control. A clone was defined as Susac-specific if it was absent from the healthy and MS cohorts, from 1052 published viral clones and from other ImmuneACCESS disease sequences. The public sequencing data were trimmed at Q25 with fastp and processed into clonotypes with MiXCR by TCRdb, which kept only in-frame beta chains. Identical CDR3 proteins give one entry, which carries the most common genes and DNA. The V and J calls shown here were made by TCRdb, not taken from the authors' results. The sample profile shows about 110,000 distinct CDR3 sequences; about 95% of them were found once. The ten largest clones capture more than 0.08% of the sample.

As concerns this clonotype: Its antigen is still unknown. Base qualities are missing; no much larger clone stands one base away.

Looking up the germline V gene yields CDR1 SGHRS and CDR2 YFSETQ. The CDR3, cysteine through phenylalanine, is 14 amino acids long. This entry keeps only the CDR3 DNA: 42 bases, framed from base 1. The junction carries 8 bases between V and J, which are trimmed by 4 bases and 0 bases respectively. Peripheral blood CD8+ and CD4+ T cells from healthy donors, Susac syndrome patients and multiple sclerosis patients were profiled by high-throughput TCR beta sequencing. The healthy donors served as controls matched for age and sex. Bulk CD8+ and CD4+ T cells were purified magnetically by negative isolation, whereas CD8+ TEMRA cells were enriched by FACS. Blood was drawn into EDTA tubes, processed within 24 hours, and PBMCs were isolated by density gradient centrifugation. PBMCs intended for TCR sequencing were cryopreserved in liquid nitrogen and were subsequently thawed in a 37 degrees C water bath. The sorted or isolated CD4+, CD8+ and CD8+ TEMRA cells had a purity of 90% or higher.

The sequencing input was CD4+ T cells from PBMCs. The receptor's source is a human donor in good health. The sequence links TRBV5-1 to TRBJ2-4; no D segment can be confidently identified. The nucleotide sequence reads TGCGCCAGCAGCGAGGAGCTAGCCAAAAACATTCAGTACTTC. This yields the protein CASSEELAKNIQYF. With the portions outside the CDR3 filled from the reference TRBV5-1 and TRBJ2-4 genes, the complete variable region becomes KAGVTQTPRYLIKTRGQQVTLSCSPISGHRSVSWYQQTPGQGLQFLFEYFSETQRNKGNFPGRFSGRQFSNSRSEMNVSTLELGDSALYLCASSEELAKNIQYFGAGTRLSVL.